This TCR beta chain was identified in a study of memory CD4+ T cells and cytomegalovirus serostatus. Clones were read by immunoSEQ multiplex PCR, and TCRdb kept only the in-frame ones, dropping some. The table records 70,000 to 95,000 clones, more than 70% of them present only once. CDR3 length: 14 amino acids. The germline V and J ends were trimmed by 5 bases and 5 bases, with 13 bases remaining between them. The germline gives CDR1 WNHNN, CDR2 SYGVQD (reference sequence). Single viable CD3+CD4+CD8-CD45RO+ cells were sorted as the memory CD4+ T cells. This receptor was identified in an adult in good health and CMV-seronegative. Sequencing input: memory CD4+ T cells from blood. This chain connects TRBV10-1 to TRBJ2-1, with D possibly called TRBD1 or TRBD2 (5 bases each). CDR3 residues: CASSSDGTNNEQFF. The CDR3, as DNA: TGCGCCAGCAGTTCAGACGGGACCAACAATGAGCAGTTCTTC.